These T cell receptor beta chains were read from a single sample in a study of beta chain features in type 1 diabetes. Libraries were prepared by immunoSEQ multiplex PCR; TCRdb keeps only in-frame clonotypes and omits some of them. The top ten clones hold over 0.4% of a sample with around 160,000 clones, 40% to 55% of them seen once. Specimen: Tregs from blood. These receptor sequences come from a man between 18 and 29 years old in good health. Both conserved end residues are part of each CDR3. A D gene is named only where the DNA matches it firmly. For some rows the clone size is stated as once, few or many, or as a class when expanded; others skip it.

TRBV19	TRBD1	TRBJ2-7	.	TGTGCCAGTAGTATCCTCCCGGGACAGGGAAGCTACGAGCAGTACTTC	CASSILPGQGSYEQYF
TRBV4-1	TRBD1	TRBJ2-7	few	TGCGCCAGCAGCCAGGCGGGACAGGGGTATTTTCAGTACTTC	CASSQAGQGYFQYF
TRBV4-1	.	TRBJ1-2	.	TGCGCCAGCAGCCAAGATGTGACATTCTATGGCTACACCTTC	CASSQDVTFYGYTF
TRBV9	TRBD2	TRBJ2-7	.	TGTGCCAGCAGCGTAGTCAGCGGGAGCTACGAGCAGTACTTC	CASSVVSGSYEQYF
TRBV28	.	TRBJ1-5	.	TGTGCCAGCAGTTCGGGGGGTAGGGGGAATCAGCCCCAGCATTTT	CASSSGGRGNQPQHF
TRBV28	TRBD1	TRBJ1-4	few	TGTGCCAGCAGACCAGGGGGTCGGGGAACTAATGAAAAACTGTTTTTT	CASRPGGRGTNEKLFF
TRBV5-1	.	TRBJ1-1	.	TGCGCCAGCAGCAGATCCAACCGACTGCCTAACACTGAAGCTTTCTTT	CASSRSNRLPNTEAFF
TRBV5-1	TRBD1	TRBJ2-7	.	TGCGCCAGCAGCTGGGGCGACAGGGACAGGTACGAGCAGTACTTC	CASSWGDRDRYEQYF
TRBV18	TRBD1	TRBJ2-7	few	TGTGCCAGCTCACCCGGGACAGCCTACGAGCAGTACTTC	CASSPGTAYEQYF
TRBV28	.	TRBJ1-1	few	TGTGCCAGCAAGAGGTGGACTGAAGCTTTCTTT	CASKRWTEAFF
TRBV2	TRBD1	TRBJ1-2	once	TGTGCCAGCGGGACAGGGACCTATGGCTACACCTTC	CASGTGTYGYTF
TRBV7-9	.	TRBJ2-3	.	TGTGCCAGCAGCCCAGGTGTGGGGGGGCGAGCAGATACGCAGTATTTT	CASSPGVGGRADTQYF
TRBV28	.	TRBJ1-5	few	TGTGCCAGCAGTTTATTGGCAGATAATCAGCCCCAGCATTTT	CASSLLADNQPQHF
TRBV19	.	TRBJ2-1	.	TGTGCCAGTGGGAGGTTGGGGGGCTCCTACAATGAGCAGTTCTTC	CASGRLGGSYNEQFF
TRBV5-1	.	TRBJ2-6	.	TGCGCCAGTACCGACAGTTCTGGGGCCAACGTCCTGACTTTC	CASTDSSGANVLTF
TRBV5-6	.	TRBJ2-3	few	TGTGCCAGCAGCTTCGCCGGGACGGGGGGCACAGATACGCAGTATTTT	CASSFAGTGGTDTQYF
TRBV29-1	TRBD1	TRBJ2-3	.	TGCAGCGTTGGACAGGGGACAGATACGCAGTATTTT	CSVGQGTDTQYF
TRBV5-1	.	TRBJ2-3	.	TGCGCCAGCAGCTTCGGTGGAGGGAACACAGATACGCAGTATTTT	CASSFGGGNTDTQYF
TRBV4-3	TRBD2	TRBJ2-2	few	TGCGCCAGCAGCCGATTTCGTGGGAGCGGGAGGGCCGTGCGGACCGGGGAGCTGTTTTTT	CASSRFRGSGRAVRTGELFF
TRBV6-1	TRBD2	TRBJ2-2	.	TGTGCCAGCAGTGTTACCTTCAGCGGGGGGGTCACCGGGGAGCTGTTTTTT	CASSVTFSGGVTGELFF
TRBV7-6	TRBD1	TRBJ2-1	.	TGTGCCAGCAGCTATGCTCCGGGACAGGGCCGCTACAATGAGCAGTTCTTC	CASSYAPGQGRYNEQFF
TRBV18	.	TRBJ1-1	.	TGTGCCAGCTCACGGGGGCTCGGCACTGAAGCTTTCTTT	CASSRGLGTEAFF
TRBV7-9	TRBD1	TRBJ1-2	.	TGTGCCAGCAGTCCCGACAGGGGGAAAGGCTACACCTTC	CASSPDRGKGYTF
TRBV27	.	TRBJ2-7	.	TGTGCCAGCAGTAAAGTGGGCCACTACGAGCAGTACTTC	CASSKVGHYEQYF
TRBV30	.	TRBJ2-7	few	TGTGCCTGGAGTCCCGCTTCAATGACGGGGCAGTACTTC	CAWSPASMTGQYF
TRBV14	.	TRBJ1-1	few	TGTGCCAGCAGCCAGGGGAGGGTTGGGACTGAAGCTTTCTTT	CASSQGRVGTEAFF
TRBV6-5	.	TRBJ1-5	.	TGTGCCAGCAGTTACGTCGCAGGGGCCCAGCCCCAGCATTTT	CASSYVAGAQPQHF
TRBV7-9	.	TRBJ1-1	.	TGTGCCAGCAGCTTCTTGGGGGGCACTGAAGCTTTCTTT	CASSFLGGTEAFF
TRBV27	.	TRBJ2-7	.	TGTGCCAGCAGAATGTACGCCCGGGACGAGCAGTACTTC	CASRMYARDEQYF
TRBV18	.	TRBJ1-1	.	TGTGCCAGCTCACCCCAAACAATGAACACTGAAGCTTTCTTT	CASSPQTMNTEAFF
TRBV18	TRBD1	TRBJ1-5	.	TGTGCCAGCTCACGGGACAGGGGGAGGCAGCCCCAGCATTTT	CASSRDRGRQPQHF
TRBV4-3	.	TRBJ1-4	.	TGCGCCAGCAGCCACATATACAGGGAGGGAGAAAAACTGTTTTTT	CASSHIYREGEKLFF
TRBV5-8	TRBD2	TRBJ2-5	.	TGTGCCAGCAGCTTGATCGGGAGGAACCAGTACTTC	CASSLIGRNQYF
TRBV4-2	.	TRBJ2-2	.	TGTGCCAGCAGCCAAGTTACGGGGAACACCGGGGAGCTGTTTTTT	CASSQVTGNTGELFF
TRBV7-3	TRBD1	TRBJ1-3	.	TGTGCCAGCAGCCGAGAGGGGGCGGGAGGAAACACCATATATTTT	CASSREGAGGNTIYF
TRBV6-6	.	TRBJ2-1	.	TGTGCCAGCAATATTCGAGGGACCTACAATGAGCAGTTCTTC	CASNIRGTYNEQFF
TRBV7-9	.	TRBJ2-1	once	TGTGCCAGCAGCTTACCACACGCCAACAATGAGCAGTTCTTC	CASSLPHANNEQFF
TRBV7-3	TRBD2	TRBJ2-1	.	TGTGCCAGCAGCGTTAGCGGGGTAGACAATGAGCAGTTCTTC	CASSVSGVDNEQFF
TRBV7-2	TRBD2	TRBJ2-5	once	TGTGCCAGCAGCCTAAGCGATTTAGCGGGGAAAGAGACCCAGTACTTC	CASSLSDLAGKETQYF
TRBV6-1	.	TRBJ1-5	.	TGTGCCAGCAATAATCCCTATCAGCCCCAGCATTTT	CASNNPYQPQHF
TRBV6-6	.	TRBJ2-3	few	TGTGCCAGCAGTCGAACTCCAGGGTCCGATACGCAGTATTTT	CASSRTPGSDTQYF
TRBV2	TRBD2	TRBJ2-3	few	TGTGCCAGCAGTGATCCAGCGGGAGTGGCAGATACGCAGTATTTT	CASSDPAGVADTQYF
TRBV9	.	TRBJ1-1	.	TGTGCCAGCAGCGTAGATCCGGGGAGGTACACTGAAGCTTTCTTT	CASSVDPGRYTEAFF
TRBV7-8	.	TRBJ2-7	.	TGTGCCAGCAGCCAGGGGAATTCCTACGAGCAGTACTTC	CASSQGNSYEQYF
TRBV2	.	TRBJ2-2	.	TGTGCCAGCAGTGGCGTCGGGGAGCTGTTTTTT	CASSGVGELFF
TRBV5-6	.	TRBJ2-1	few	TGTGCCAGCAGCTTGGTGTCAGGCCTAAGCTCCTACAATGAGCAGTTCTTC	CASSLVSGLSSYNEQFF
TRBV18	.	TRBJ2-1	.	TGTGCCAGCTCACCATTTTCGGTCTACAATGAGCAGTTCTTC	CASSPFSVYNEQFF
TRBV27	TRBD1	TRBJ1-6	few	TGTGCCAGCTCATCCTGGACAGGGAATAATTCACCCCTCCACTTT	CASSSWTGNNSPLHF
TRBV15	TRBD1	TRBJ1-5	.	TGTGCCACCAGCAGAGACGGACAGGGGAGAGTGCCCCAGCATTTT	CATSRDGQGRVPQHF
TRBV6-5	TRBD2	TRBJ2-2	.	TGTGCCAGCAGTTACATGAGCGGGAGGGCAGGAGGGGAGCTGTTTTTT	CASSYMSGRAGGELFF
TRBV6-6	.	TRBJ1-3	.	TGTGCCAGTACCCCGGGGGGCTACTCTGGAAACACCATATATTTT	CASTPGGYSGNTIYF
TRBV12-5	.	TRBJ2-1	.	TGTGCTAGTGGTTTGGGGGGCCCTTACTCCTACAATGAGCAGTTCTTC	CASGLGGPYSYNEQFF
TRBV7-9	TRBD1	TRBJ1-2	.	TGTGCCAGCAGCTGGGACAGCTCTTTCTATGGCTACACCTTC	CASSWDSSFYGYTF
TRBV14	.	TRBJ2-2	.	TGTGCCAGCACCCTACTAAGATCCGGGGAGCTGTTTTTT	CASTLLRSGELFF
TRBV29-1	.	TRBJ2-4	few	TGCAGCGCAAACAGGGTGGGGAAAAACATTCAGTACTTC	CSANRVGKNIQYF
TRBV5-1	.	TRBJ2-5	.	TGCGCCAGCAGCGGCGGGACAGCCCTCCAAGAGACCCAGTACTTC	CASSGGTALQETQYF
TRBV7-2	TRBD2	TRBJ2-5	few	TGTGCCAGCACCCAGGCGGGGGGCCAGGAGACCCAGTACTTC	CASTQAGGQETQYF
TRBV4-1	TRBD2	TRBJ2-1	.	TGCGCCAGCAGCCCTCATGACCTCGGACTAGCGGACCATGAGCAGTTCTTC	CASSPHDLGLADHEQFF
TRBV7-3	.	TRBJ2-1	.	TGTGCCAGCAGCGACAGGTTCGGGAATGAGCAGTTCTTC	CASSDRFGNEQFF
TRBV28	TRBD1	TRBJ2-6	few	TGTGCCACCTACGGCCTGCAGGACAGGGCGTTGTTTAGCTCTGGGGCCAACGTCCTGACTTTC	CATYGLQDRALFSSGANVLTF